A selection of T cell receptor beta chains follows, all from one sample in a study of T cells after yellow fever vaccination. TCRdb analysed the 5' RACE reads with MiXCR anew, one entry per CDR3 protein. The sample holds about 26,000 distinct CDR3 sequences; 4% to 5% are singletons and the top ten take about 38%. Material: PBMCs, either bulk or a sorted T-cell subset (CD4+, CD8+, memory, or dextramer-sorted; not recorded which), obtained on the day of the yellow fever booster vaccination. The receptor source for this set is a man between 18 and 35 years old who received the YFV17D yellow fever vaccine. CDR3s include the opening cysteine and the closing phenylalanine or tryptophan. The order of the fields is D gene, clone size, J gene, V gene, CDR3 DNA, CDR3 protein. D genes are given only for firm matches. Clone size, where shown, is once, few, many, or a class for clones that have expanded.

TRBD1	many	TRBJ2-7	TRBV20-1	TGCAGTGCTAGTATTGCTAGACAGGGGGTTGTGGAGCAGTACTTC	CSASIARQGVVEQYF
.	many	TRBJ1-3	TRBV10-3	TGTGCCATCAGTGAGGCCCCTTTTTCTGGAAACACCATATATTTT	CAISEAPFSGNTIYF
.	many	TRBJ1-1	TRBV27	TGTGCCAGCAGTTCATCCGGGAGCTACACTGAAGCTTTCTTT	CASSSSGSYTEAFF
TRBD2	many	TRBJ2-5	TRBV2	TGTGCCAGCAGCGGTAGCGGGGGGGCCGAGACCCAGTACTTC	CASSGSGGAETQYF
.	few	TRBJ2-3	TRBV5-6	TGTGCCAGCAGCTTGGCCGGGGATTCTAGCACAGATACGCAGTATTTT	CASSLAGDSSTDTQYF
TRBD2	many	TRBJ2-7	TRBV5-1	TGCGCCAGCAGCACTGGGACTAGTGGGGGCTACGAGCAGTACTTC	CASSTGTSGGYEQYF
.	many	TRBJ2-3	TRBV5-1	TGCGCCAGCAGCTTGTCAGGGGAAAATAGGAATACGCAGTATTTT	CASSLSGENRNTQYF
.	.	TRBJ1-2	TRBV11-2	TGTGCCAGCAACATAATAACAGAAAGCTATGGCTACACCTTC	CASNIITESYGYTF
.	.	TRBJ2-3	TRBV28	TGTGCCAGCAGCCCGAGTGGGAGCCTTCTTCGTGCGGAGCAGTATTTT	CASSPSGSLLRAEQYF
TRBD1	many	TRBJ2-3	TRBV7-8	TGTGCCAGCAAAGAGGGGGCCGTCAATCGGGGCACAGATACGCAGTATTTT	CASKEGAVNRGTDTQYF
TRBD2	.	TRBJ2-1	TRBV6-1	TGTGCCAGCAGCGCAATAGCGGGGGGGTACAATGAGCAGTTCTTC	CASSAIAGGYNEQFF
TRBD1	many	TRBJ2-1	TRBV14	TGTGCCAGCAGCACCAACCCGGGACAGGGGGCGTTCAATGAGCAGTTCTTC	CASSTNPGQGAFNEQFF
TRBD2	.	TRBJ2-1	TRBV27	TGTGCCAGCAGCCAAAAGACTAGCGGGGGGGCCCACTACAATGAGCAGTTCTTC	CASSQKTSGGAHYNEQFF
TRBD1	many	TRBJ1-2	TRBV7-2	TGTGCCAGCAGCATTTTTTCGGGACAGGAGGGTTATGGCTACACCTTC	CASSIFSGQEGYGYTF
TRBD2	many	TRBJ2-1	TRBV5-1	TGCGCCAGCAGCTCTTCCTTAGCGGGGGGCCGGGTGGAGCAGTTCTTC	CASSSSLAGGRVEQFF
TRBD2	many	TRBJ2-3	TRBV5-1	TGCGCCAGCAGCTTGGAGGCACGGGGGGCAGATACGCAGTATTTT	CASSLEARGADTQYF
TRBD1	many	TRBJ1-2	TRBV6-5	TGTGCCAGCAGCCTTGTGACAGGGAACTATGGCTACACCTTC	CASSLVTGNYGYTF
.	many	TRBJ2-3	TRBV7-9	TGTGCCAGCAGCATGATTTGGGGGGGCGGCACAGATACGCAGTATTTT	CASSMIWGGGTDTQYF
.	.	TRBJ1-2	TRBV5-4	TGTGCCAGCAGCTTGGCTGTGCAGATTAACTATGGCTACACCTTC	CASSLAVQINYGYTF
TRBD1	.	TRBJ1-5	TRBV4-2	TGTGCCAGCAGTACAGGGGGCAAAAGCAATCAGCCCCAGCATTTT	CASSTGGKSNQPQHF
TRBD1	many	TRBJ1-2	TRBV6-5	TGTGCCAGCAGTTGGACAGGGGACTATGGCTACACCTTC	CASSWTGDYGYTF
.	.	TRBJ1-2	TRBV7-2	TGTGCCAGCAGCCCGACAGTTTACTATGGCTACACCTTC	CASSPTVYYGYTF
.	.	TRBJ1-1	TRBV30	TGTGCCTGGAGTGTTCAGGGGCGGAGGGCTGAAGCTTTCTTT	CAWSVQGRRAEAFF
TRBD2	.	TRBJ2-5	TRBV27	TGTGCCAGCAGCCAGCGGGGCGAGGAGACCCAGTACTTC	CASSQRGEETQYF
.	many	TRBJ2-5	TRBV29-1	TGCAGCTCCTCCACAGGGTCGAGGGAGACCCAGTACTTC	CSSSTGSRETQYF
.	many	TRBJ1-1	TRBV12-5	TGTGCTAGTGGTCCCCGGAGGTACACTGAAGCTTTCTTT	CASGPRRYTEAFF
.	few	TRBJ1-6	TRBV5-1	TGCGCCAGCAGCTTAACGACAGAGATCTCCTATAATTCACCCCTCCACTTT	CASSLTTEISYNSPLHF
TRBD2	.	TRBJ2-3	TRBV5-6	TGTGCCAGCACCCCACTCCTAGCGGGGTTTGCAGATACGCAGTATTTT	CASTPLLAGFADTQYF
.	.	TRBJ1-6	TRBV14	TGTGCCAGCAGCATACAGGGTAGTTCACCCCTCCACTTT	CASSIQGSSPLHF
TRBD1	many	TRBJ1-2	TRBV20-1	TGCAGTGGGGGACAGTATTATGGCTACACCTTC	CSGGQYYGYTF
.	many	TRBJ2-5	TRBV7-7	TGTGCTAGCAGCTTCTACGGACTCCAAGAGACCCAGTACTTC	CASSFYGLQETQYF
.	medium-sized	TRBJ2-7	TRBV6-6	TGTGCCAGCAGCCCACAGAGAAAGGACGAGCAGTACTTC	CASSPQRKDEQYF
.	few	TRBJ2-3	TRBV24-1	TGTGCCACCGGAGGGCCCACAGATACGCAGTATTTT	CATGGPTDTQYF
TRBD1	many	TRBJ1-6	TRBV5-1	TGCGCCAGCAGCGACCGGGACAGGGGGCACCTCCACTTT	CASSDRDRGHLHF
.	many	TRBJ1-2	TRBV7-2	TGTGCCAGCAGCTTAGAACGACAGACCAGCTATGGCTACACCTTC	CASSLERQTSYGYTF
TRBD2	many	TRBJ2-5	TRBV6-6	TGTGCCAGCAGGCCCACTAGCGGGGGGCTCCAAGAGACCCAGTACTTC	CASRPTSGGLQETQYF
.	many	TRBJ1-1	TRBV12-3/TRBV12-4	TGTGCCAGCAGTTTCCTAGGAAGTGAAGCTTTCTTT	CASSFLGSEAFF
.	many	TRBJ1-5	TRBV6-4	TGTGCCAGCAGTGCCGGGAGCAATCAGCCCCAGCATTTT	CASSAGSNQPQHF
TRBD1	many	TRBJ1-5	TRBV12-3/TRBV12-4	TGTGCCAGCAGTTGGGGACAGGGCATTCAGCCCCAGCATTTT	CASSWGQGIQPQHF
TRBD2	medium-sized	TRBJ2-1	TRBV5-1	TGCGCCAGCAGCTTCGGGACTAGCGGGTACAATGAGCAGTTCTTC	CASSFGTSGYNEQFF
.	many	TRBJ1-1	TRBV12-3/TRBV12-4	TGTGCCAGCACCCGACGACTTGACAGGAGGAACACTGAAGCTTTCTTT	CASTRRLDRRNTEAFF
TRBD2	.	TRBJ2-3	TRBV2	TGTGCCAGCAGTGAAGGTCTAGCGGGGAGCACAGATACGCAGTATTTT	CASSEGLAGSTDTQYF
.	many	TRBJ1-6	TRBV5-5	TGTGCCAGCAGGATAACCAATTCACCCCTCCACTTT	CASRITNSPLHF
.	few	TRBJ2-3	TRBV15	TGTGCCACCAAAGTAGGAGGTACAGATACGCAGTATTTT	CATKVGGTDTQYF
TRBD1	many	TRBJ1-5	TRBV7-3	TGTGCCAGCAGCTCAGACAGGGCTCAGCCCCAGCATTTT	CASSSDRAQPQHF
.	many	TRBJ2-1	TRBV7-2	TGTGCCAGCAGCTTAGATCTTAGTACCTACAATGAGCAGTTCTTC	CASSLDLSTYNEQFF
.	.	TRBJ2-5	TRBV7-2	TGTGCCAGCAGCCCGCGACAGGGAGGAGTGGAGACCCAGTACTTC	CASSPRQGGVETQYF
.	few	TRBJ2-3	TRBV19	TGTGCCAGTGGCCCGTTGTCGTCTAGCACAGATACGCAGTATTTT	CASGPLSSSTDTQYF
TRBD2	.	TRBJ2-3	TRBV20-1	TGCAGTGCTAGTGTTCTAGCGGGGAACACAGATACGCAGTATTTT	CSASVLAGNTDTQYF
TRBD1	many	TRBJ1-2	TRBV6-2/TRBV6-3	TGTGCCAGCAGTTACTCCCCCGGACAGGGGGTCGGCTACACCTTC	CASSYSPGQGVGYTF
.	many	TRBJ2-2	TRBV5-1	TGCGCCAGCAGCTTGGACAGGGTCGACACCGGGGAGCTGTTTTTT	CASSLDRVDTGELFF
TRBD1	.	TRBJ2-1	TRBV18	TGTGCCAGCTCACGTGGGGACAGGGTCTACAATGAGCAGTTCTTC	CASSRGDRVYNEQFF